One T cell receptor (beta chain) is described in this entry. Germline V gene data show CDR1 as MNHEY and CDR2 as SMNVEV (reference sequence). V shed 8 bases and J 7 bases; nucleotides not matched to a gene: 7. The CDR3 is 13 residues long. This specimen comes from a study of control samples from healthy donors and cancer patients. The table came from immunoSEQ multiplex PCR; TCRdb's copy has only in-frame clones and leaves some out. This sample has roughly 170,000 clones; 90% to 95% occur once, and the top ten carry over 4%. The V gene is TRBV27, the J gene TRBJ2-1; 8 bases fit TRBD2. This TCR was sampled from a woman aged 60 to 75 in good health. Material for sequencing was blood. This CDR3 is CASARGGRNEQFF. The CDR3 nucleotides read TGTGCCAGCGCCCGGGGGGGCCGGAATGAGCAGTTCTTC.